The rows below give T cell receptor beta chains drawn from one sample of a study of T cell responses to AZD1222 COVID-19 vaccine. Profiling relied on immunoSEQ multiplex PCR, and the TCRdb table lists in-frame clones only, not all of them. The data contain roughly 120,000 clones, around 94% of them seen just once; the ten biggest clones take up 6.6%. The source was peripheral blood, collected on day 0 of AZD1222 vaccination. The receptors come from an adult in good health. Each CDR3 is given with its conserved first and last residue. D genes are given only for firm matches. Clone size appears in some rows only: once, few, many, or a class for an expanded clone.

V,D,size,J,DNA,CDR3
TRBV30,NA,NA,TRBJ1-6,TGTGCCTGGAGTGTAGGGAGGACAACGAATAATTCACCCCTCCACTTT,CAWSVGRTTNNSPLHF
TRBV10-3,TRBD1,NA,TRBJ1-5,TGTGCCCTTGGGGACAGGGTGAATCAGCCCCAGCATTTT,CALGDRVNQPQHF
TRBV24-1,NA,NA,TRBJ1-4,TGTGCCACCAGTGAAGGGGGTAGTAAGAATGAAAAACTGTTTTTT,CATSEGGSKNEKLFF
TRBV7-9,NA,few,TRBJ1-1,TGTGCCAGCCTATCAGCCCGAGAAGCTTTCTTT,CASLSAREAFF
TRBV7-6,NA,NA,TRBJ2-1,TGTGCCAGCAGCTTAATTAATGAGCAGTTCTTC,CASSLINEQFF
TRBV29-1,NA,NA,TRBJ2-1,TGCAGCGTTGAGCCTTACAATGAGCAGTTCTTC,CSVEPYNEQFF
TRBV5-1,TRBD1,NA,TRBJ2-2,TGCGCCAGCAGCATCCCTCCGGGACAGGGTCGGACCGGGGAGCTGTTTTTT,CASSIPPGQGRTGELFF
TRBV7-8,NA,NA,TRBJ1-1,TGTGCCAGCAGCTGGCAAGGAGGAACTGAAGCTTTCTTT,CASSWQGGTEAFF
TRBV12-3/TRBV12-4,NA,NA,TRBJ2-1,TGTGCCAGCAGGGGGGCGGCCAGGGAGCAGTTCTTC,CASRGAAREQFF
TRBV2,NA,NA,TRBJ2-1,TGTGCCAGCAGTGAAGCCGGGTACAATGAGCAGTTCTTC,CASSEAGYNEQFF
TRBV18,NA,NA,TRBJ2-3,TGTGCCAGCTCACTCGAACTAGGTAGCGGAGGTCCGCCAGATACGCAGTATTTT,CASSLELGSGGPPDTQYF
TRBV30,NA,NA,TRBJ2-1,TGTGCCTGGAATAACTTCGGTAACAATGAGCAGTTCTTC,CAWNNFGNNEQFF
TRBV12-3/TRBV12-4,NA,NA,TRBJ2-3,TGTGCCAGCAGCCTAGGAGTCACAGATACGCAGTATTTT,CASSLGVTDTQYF
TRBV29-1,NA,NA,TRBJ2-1,TGCAGCGTTGAAAGTAGTGTGGCCTACAATGAGCAGTTCTTC,CSVESSVAYNEQFF
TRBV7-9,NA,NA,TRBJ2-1,TGTGCCAGCAGCCCTACTAGCTTCGATGAGCAGTTCTTC,CASSPTSFDEQFF
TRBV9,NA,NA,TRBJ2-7,TGTGCCAGCAGCGTAGGCGGGAACTCCTACGAGCAGTACTTC,CASSVGGNSYEQYF
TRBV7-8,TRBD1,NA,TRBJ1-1,TGTGCCAGCAGCTTAAATCCACAGGGGGCGCGGGACACTGAAGCTTTCTTT,CASSLNPQGARDTEAFF
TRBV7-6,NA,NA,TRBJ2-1,TGTGCCAGCAGCTTAGATGTCCGGGGTTACTACAATGAGCAGTTCTTC,CASSLDVRGYYNEQFF
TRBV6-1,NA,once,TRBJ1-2,TGTGCCAGCAGTGAATCGGGCCAGGTCTATGGCTACACCTTC,CASSESGQVYGYTF
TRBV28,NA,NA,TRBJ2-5,TGTGCCAGCACTCGCGGGTCTTGGGAGACCCAGTACTTC,CASTRGSWETQYF
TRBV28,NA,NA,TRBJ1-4,TGTGCCAGCAGCGACGGACAGACTAATGAAAAACTGTTTTTT,CASSDGQTNEKLFF
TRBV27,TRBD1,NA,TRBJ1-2,TGTGCCAGCAGTCCCCCCCGGACAGGGGGCGTCAGAGGTGGCTACACCTTC,CASSPPRTGGVRGGYTF
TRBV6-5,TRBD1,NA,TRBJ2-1,TGTGCCAGCAGGGGGACAGGGATTTTCGGCGAGCAGTTCTTC,CASRGTGIFGEQFF
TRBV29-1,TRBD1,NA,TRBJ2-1,TGCAGCGCCGAGTGGCTCCCGCGGGACAGGGGCTACAATGAGCAGTTCTTC,CSAEWLPRDRGYNEQFF
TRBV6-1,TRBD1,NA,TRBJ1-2,TGTGCCAGCAGTGAAGAATGGACAGGGGATGGCTACACCTTC,CASSEEWTGDGYTF
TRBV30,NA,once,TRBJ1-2,TGTGCCTACGCGGGCTATGGCTACACCTTC,CAYAGYGYTF
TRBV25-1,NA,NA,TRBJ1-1,TGTGCCAGCAGTGTCGATAACACTGAAGCTTTCTTT,CASSVDNTEAFF
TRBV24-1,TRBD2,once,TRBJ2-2,TGTGCCACCGGCGGGAGAGGGAACACCGGGGAGCTGTTTTTT,CATGGRGNTGELFF
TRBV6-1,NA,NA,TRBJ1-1,TGTGCCAGCAGTGAGGCCTCTATAAAGCCTGAAGCTTTCTTT,CASSEASIKPEAFF
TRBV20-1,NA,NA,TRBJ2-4,TGCAGTGCTAGTAGTAATTATATAGCCAAAAACATTCAGTACTTC,CSASSNYIAKNIQYF
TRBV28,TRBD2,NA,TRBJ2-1,TGTGCCAGCTGTCATTCGGCGGGAGGGGTCAATGAGCAGTTCTTC,CASCHSAGGVNEQFF
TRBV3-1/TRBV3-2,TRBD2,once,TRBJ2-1,TGTGCCAGCAGCCAAGCACCCGGGACTAGCGGGCCTGGTTCCTACAATGAGCAGTTCTTC,CASSQAPGTSGPGSYNEQFF
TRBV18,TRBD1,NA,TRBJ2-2,TGTGCCATTCCCCGCCGGGACAGGAACACCGGGGAGCTGTTTTTT,CAIPRRDRNTGELFF
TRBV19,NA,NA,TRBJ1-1,TGTGCCAGTAGTATAGGTCCGACAGCGAACACTGAAGCTTTCTTT,CASSIGPTANTEAFF
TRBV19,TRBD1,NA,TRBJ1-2,TGTGCCAGTAGTAACAGGGGGGACTATGGCTACACCTTC,CASSNRGDYGYTF
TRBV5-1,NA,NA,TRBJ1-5,TGCGCCAGCAGCCCGGAAGGGAGGGACAATCAGCCCCAGCATTTT,CASSPEGRDNQPQHF
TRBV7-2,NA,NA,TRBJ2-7,TGTGCCAGCAGCTTAGCGGGAGGTGGGGTATACGAGCAGTACTTC,CASSLAGGGVYEQYF
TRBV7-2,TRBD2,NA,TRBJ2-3,TGTGCCAGCAGCCTAATAGCGGGAGGGCCGGGGGGCACAGATACGCAGTATTTT,CASSLIAGGPGGTDTQYF
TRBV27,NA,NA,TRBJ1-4,TGTGCCAGCAGTTCATCTAATGAAAAACTGTTTTTT,CASSSSNEKLFF
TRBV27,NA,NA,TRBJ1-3,TGTGCCAGCAGGCCCAACTCTGGAAACACCATATATTTT,CASRPNSGNTIYF
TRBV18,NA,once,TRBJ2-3,TGTGCCAGCTCACCACCAGGCACAGATACGCAGTATTTT,CASSPPGTDTQYF
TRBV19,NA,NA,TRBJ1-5,TGTGCCAGTAGTAGTTTCCTTCCTCTCAATCAGCCCCAGCATTTT,CASSSFLPLNQPQHF
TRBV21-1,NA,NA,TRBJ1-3,TGTGCCAGCAGCAACTACGGCAGGGGGATTAACTCTGGAAACACCATATATTTT,CASSNYGRGINSGNTIYF
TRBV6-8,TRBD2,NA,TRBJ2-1,TGTGCCAGCAGTTACCCCCGGACTAGCGGGAGGGACCCTAACTACAATGAGCAGTTCTTC,CASSYPRTSGRDPNYNEQFF
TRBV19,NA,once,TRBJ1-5,TGTGCCAGTAGTATAGCTCCCCCCCCACAGGGCAGGCCCCAGCATTTT,CASSIAPPPQGRPQHF
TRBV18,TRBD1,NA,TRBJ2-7,TGTGCCAGCTCATCGGGACAGGGGTCGTACGAGCAGTACTTC,CASSSGQGSYEQYF
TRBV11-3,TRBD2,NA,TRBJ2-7,TGTGCCAGCAGCCCCGGACTAGCGGGAGACGAGCAGTACTTC,CASSPGLAGDEQYF